This entry lists 29 T cell receptor beta chains sequenced from one sample in a study of neoadjuvant anti-PD-1 for oral cavity cancer. TCRdb keeps only in-frame clones here, not all; method: immunoSEQ multiplex PCR. The profile covers 20,000 to 30,000 clones, with about 25% appearing a single time and roughly 15% taken by the ten largest. Regarding time point: after neoadjuvant nivolumab, at surgical resection. Specimen: tumor tissue, collected after nivolumab (anti-PD-1) treatment. These receptor sequences come from a person between 35 and 79 years old with oral cavity squamous cell carcinoma.

This clone has ten or more counts. The chain joins TRBV28 to TRBJ2-7; D remains ambiguous. The germline V and J ends were trimmed by 9 bases and 3 bases, with 12 bases remaining between them. This CDR3 contains 12 residues. The V gene's germline CDR1 is MDHEN and CDR2 SYDVKM. CDR3 DNA sequence: TGTGCCAGTATGCCAGGCGGCTACGAGCAGTACTTC. Translation gives CASMPGGYEQYF.

The table lists this clone with a few counts. The chain uses TRBV27 and TRBJ2-7; 7 bases line up with TRBD2. This CDR3 comprises 14 residues. Germline loops: CDR1 MNHEY, CDR2 SMNVEV (reference sequence). V was clipped by 10 bases and J by 3 bases; unmatched bases: 12. The CDR3 loop is CATRGSSGVYEQYF. CDR3 sequence (DNA): TGTGCCACTAGAGGATCTAGCGGAGTCTACGAGCAGTACTTC.

This clone is medium-sized in the sample. The chain employs TRBV19 and TRBJ1-1; D is uncertain. This CDR3 comprises 13 residues. The germline CDR1 and CDR2 sequences are LNHDA and SQIVND (reference sequence). V was trimmed by 3 bases and J by 4 bases, leaving 9 bases between them. The CDR3: CASSITRSTEAFF. CDR3 DNA sequence: TGTGCCAGTAGTATTACGAGGAGCACTGAAGCTTTCTTT.

The chain links TRBV9 to TRBJ2-2; TRBD1 might be the D (5 bases). V gave up 2 bases and J gave up 6 bases, with 14 bases separating them. The CDR3 covers 15 residues. Germline-derived CDR1 and CDR2 are SGDLS and YYNGEE. The CDR3 reads CASSVDSWRAGELFF. In DNA form, the CDR3 reads TGTGCCAGCAGCGTTGACAGTTGGCGTGCCGGGGAGCTGTTTTTT.

The chain uses TRBV27 and TRBJ2-3; 10 bases align to TRBD1. The CDR3 is made up of 17 amino acids. The J segment lost 2 bases and the V segment lost 5 bases, leaving 10 bases of the junction unmatched. Germline values: CDR1 MNHEY, CDR2 SMNVEV (reference sequence). The CDR3 loop reads CASSTRQGALPTDTQYF. The CDR3 bases are TGTGCCAGCAGTACCCGACAGGGGGCGCTTCCCACAGATACGCAGTATTTT.

This clone was seen only a few times. The rearrangement joins TRBV30 to TRBJ2-7; D unclear. There are 11 residues in the CDR3. The V end lost 4 bases, the J end lost 6 bases, and 10 bases lay between the germline ends. Germline CDR1 reads GTSNPN; CDR2 reads SVGIG (reference sequence). The CDR3 here is CAWTGLREQYF. The CDR3 nucleotides read TGTGCCTGGACGGGCCTGCGCGAGCAGTACTTC.

The V gene is TRBV11-2, the J gene TRBJ2-5; D gene uncertain. The CDR3 spans 13 residues. V gave up 1 base and J gave up 4 bases, with 7 bases separating them. Per germline, CDR1 SGHAT and CDR2 FQNNGV. The CDR3 bases are TGTGCCAGCAGCTTAGCTGGCGCAGAGACCCAGTACTTC. Protein product: CASSLAGAETQYF.

For the CDR3, the DNA is TGTGCCAGCTCACCATCGAGCTCTGGGGCCAACGTCCTGACTTTC. Its protein is CASSPSSSGANVLTF. This rearrangement joins TRBV18 to TRBJ2-6; D is ambiguous. CDR1 KGHSH and CDR2 LQKENI come from the germline V gene. The CDR3 has 15 amino acids. The V gene lost 2 bases and the J gene lost 0 bases, with 5 bases spanning the gap.

This chain joins TRBV29-1 and TRBJ2-5; a weak D match, TRBD2 (6 bases). CDR1 and CDR2 from the germline V gene are SQVTM and ANQGSEA. The CDR3 has 13 residues. Trimming left V 6 bases short and J 5 bases short, with 16 bases between. CDR3 amino acids: CSVSRGSLETQYF. CDR3 nucleotides: TGCAGCGTCAGCCGGGGGTCCCTTGAGACCCAGTACTTC.

The chain carries TRBV7-3 and TRBJ1-1, with D possibly matching TRBD1 (6 bases). The CDR3 is made up of 13 amino acids. Germline V gives CDR1 SGHTA, CDR2 FQGTGA. V was shortened by 5 bases and J by 1 base, with 8 bases between the two germline ends. In nucleotides, the CDR3 is TGTGCCAGCAGCCTACAGGGGAACACTGAAGCTTTCTTT. This encodes CASSLQGNTEAFF.

The chain couples TRBV30 to TRBJ1-5, with no clear D. Between the trimmed V and J ends, which lost 5 bases and 2 bases, there was a span of 10 bases. The CDR3 length is 13 residues. The V gene's germline CDR1 is GTSNPN and CDR2 SVGIG (reference sequence). The CDR3 reads CAWAGVGNQPQHF. The CDR3, as DNA: TGTGCCTGGGCTGGGGTCGGCAATCAGCCCCAGCATTTT.

The chain employs TRBV15 and TRBJ1-4, with 7 bases matching TRBD1. Germline assignment: CDR1 LNHNV and CDR2 YYDKDF (reference sequence). The CDR3 has 16 residues. J lost 4 bases, V lost 3 bases, and 8 bases had no gene match. CDR3 sequence (DNA): TGTGCCACCAGCAGGGACAGGAAGGCGGGTAATGAAAAACTGTTTTTT. Amino acids: CATSRDRKAGNEKLFF.

This clone was seen at least ten times. J is TRBJ2-7 and V is TRBV11-2; D gene ambiguous. Germline CDR1 and CDR2: SGHAT and FQNNGV. The CDR3 is 14 amino acids. The V gene lost 2 bases and the J gene lost 1 base, with 9 bases spanning the gap. In nucleotides, the CDR3 is TGTGCCAGCAGCTTAACGGACGGGTCCTACGAGCAGTACTTC. Residues: CASSLTDGSYEQYF.

This clone has only a few counts. The CDR3 region is CASFRTSGNEQFF. The CDR3 DNA reads TGTGCCAGCTTCCGGACTAGCGGGAATGAGCAGTTCTTC. The rearrangement links TRBV18 to TRBJ2-1; 11 nucleotides line up with TRBD2. Germline CDR1 is KGHSH and CDR2 is LQKENI. With V trimmed by 7 bases and J by 7 bases, 3 bases remained unmatched. The CDR3 runs to 13 residues.

The V and J genes are TRBV28 and TRBJ1-4; 7 bases match TRBD1. V trimming: 6 bases; J trimming: 3 bases; junction bases outside the gene matches: 4. In germline, CDR1 is MDHEN, CDR2 SYDVKM. The CDR3 extends over 14 amino acids. The CDR3 region has the DNA TGTGCCAGCAGCCTCGGACAGGCTAATGAAAAACTGTTTTTT. It specifies CASSLGQANEKLFF.

This chain connects TRBV13 to TRBJ2-1, with 11 bases fitting TRBD2. This CDR3 is 14 amino acids long. V shed 3 bases, J shed 8 bases, and the junction held 3 bases outside the gene matches. Germline assignment: CDR1 PRHDT and CDR2 FYEKMQ (reference sequence). CDR3 in DNA: TGTGCCAGCAGCTTGGGACTAGCGGCCTATGAGCAGTTCTTC. It codes for CASSLGLAAYEQFF.

The chain joins TRBV6-1 to TRBJ1-5; 8 nucleotides align to TRBD1. This CDR3 region has 14 residues. The V gene end was trimmed by 6 bases and the J gene end by 6 bases; junction bases not matched to a gene: 7. The germline gives CDR1 MNHNS, CDR2 SASEGT. In nucleotides, the CDR3 is TGTGCCAGCAGAGTGACAGGGGCCGTTCAGCCCCAGCATTTT. Its protein is CASRVTGAVQPQHF.

This clone was seen more than once but under ten times. The chain employs TRBV2 and TRBJ2-3; TRBD2 matches 7 bases. V lost 3 bases, J lost 2 bases, and 8 bases stayed unmatched. Germline CDR1 and CDR2: SNHLY and FYNNEI. This CDR3 spans 16 amino acids. This chain's CDR3 is CASSDGSGTNTDTQYF. CDR3 coding DNA: TGTGCCAGCAGTGATGGGTCCGGGACTAACACAGATACGCAGTATTTT.

By sample share, this clone is medium-sized. The genes are TRBV12-5 and TRBJ2-1; 9 nucleotides align to TRBD1. The germline V gene has CDR1 LGHNT and CDR2 FRNRAP. The CDR3 totals 14 residues. V was pared by 5 bases and J by 9 bases, with 8 bases of the junction left unmatched. The CDR3 DNA follows: TGTGCTAGTGGTCTAGGGACAGGGAGGGGTGAGCAGTTCTTC. Translation: CASGLGTGRGEQFF.

In its sample, this clone was seen a few times. V and J are TRBV6-4 and TRBJ2-7, with 9 bases matching TRBD2. Trimming removed 6 bases from V and 6 bases from J; junction bases left unmatched: 21. CDR3 size: 18 residues. From germline, CDR1 is MRHNA and CDR2 SNTAGT. In DNA, the CDR3 is TGTGCCAGCAGCCCCATACGCCCCCTAGCGGGGATTACCCTCGAGCAGTACTTC. This sequence encodes CASSPIRPLAGITLEQYF.

This clone is medium-sized within its sample. This chain joins TRBV5-4 and TRBJ2-1; the match to TRBD2 covers 10 bases. The ends lost 4 bases at V and 11 bases at J; junction bases unmatched: 3. The CDR3 consists of 12 residues. Germline V gene sequence: CDR1 SGHNT, CDR2 YYREEE (reference sequence). CDR3 DNA: TGTGCCAGCAGCCTAGCGGGAGCAAAGCAGTTCTTC. Encoded protein: CASSLAGAKQFF.

The CDR3 region has the DNA TGTGCCAGCAGCGCCCCTTTAAGGGGGGGACAGGGTGGGGATGGCTACACCTTC. It specifies CASSAPLRGGQGGDGYTF. The gene calls are TRBV9 and TRBJ1-2; the match to TRBD1 covers 9 bases. The CDR3 extends over 18 amino acids. Trimming removed 3 bases from V and 6 bases from J; junction bases left unmatched: 18. CDR1 is SGDLS and CDR2 is YYNGEE in the germline V gene.

V and J are TRBV5-1 and TRBJ2-3; D not resolved. The V and J ends lost 3 bases and 3 bases respectively, with 5 bases between them. Germline values: CDR1 SGHRS, CDR2 YFSETQ. The CDR3 has 12 amino acids. CDR3 loop: CASSSSTDTQYF. The CDR3 DNA sequence: TGCGCCAGCAGCTCATCTACAGATACGCAGTATTTT. Full variable domain (outside the CDR3, taken from reference TRBV5-1 and TRBJ2-3): KAGVTQTPRYLIKTRGQQVTLSCSPISGHRSVSWYQQTPGQGLQFLFEYFSETQRNKGNFPGRFSGRQFSNSRSEMNVSTLELGDSALYLCASSSSTDTQYFGPGTRLTVL.

CDR3: CARSLGPDRAYEQYF. CDR3 in DNA: TGTGCCAGAAGCTTAGGACCGGACAGGGCCTACGAGCAGTACTTC. This chain links TRBV5-3 with TRBJ2-7; TRBD1 aligns across 8 bases. TRBV5-3 falls under the ORF class, with uncertain function. The CDR3 totals 15 residues. V was clipped by 2 bases and J by 2 bases; unmatched bases: 6.

J is TRBJ2-3 and V is TRBV19; 10 bases fit TRBD2. The V gene's germline CDR1 is LNHDA and CDR2 SQIVND (reference sequence). There are 14 residues in the CDR3. Unmatched junction bases numbered 7, after V lost 9 bases and J lost 4 bases. CDR3 in amino acids: CARMVAGGSDTQYF. CDR3 DNA: TGTGCCAGGATGGTAGCGGGGGGATCAGATACGCAGTATTTT.

In this sample, this clone turned up a few times. V and J are TRBV4-1 and TRBJ2-3; D gene ambiguous. This CDR3 spans 16 amino acids. Per germline, CDR1 MGHRA and CDR2 YSYEKL. V dropped 1 base and J dropped 2 bases, with 13 bases sitting between them. The CDR3 here is CASSQGNPGSTDTQYF. CDR3 DNA sequence: TGCGCCAGCAGCCAAGGCAACCCTGGCTCCACAGATACGCAGTATTTT.

This clone was seen only a few times. CDR3 coding DNA: TGTGCCAGCAGCCAAGATTTATTCCAGGGAGCTGGGGCCAACGTCCTGACTTTC. Translation: CASSQDLFQGAGANVLTF. V is TRBV4-2 and J is TRBJ2-6; D possibly matches TRBD1 or TRBD2 (5 bases each). Germline V gene lookup returns CDR1 LGHNA and CDR2 YNFKEQ. This CDR3 is 18 amino acids long. Trimming removed 0 bases at V and 2 bases at J, with 14 bases between.

The rearrangement joins TRBV9 to TRBJ1-2; TRBD1 is a possible D gene (5 bases). This CDR3 has 14 residues. From germline, CDR1 is SGDLS and CDR2 YYNGEE. The V end was cut by 3 bases, the J end by 4 bases, with 13 bases between. The CDR3 bases are TGTGCCAGCAGCGGGTCCGGGACTCTCTATGGCTACACCTTC. Translating gives CASSGSGTLYGYTF.

The gene calls are TRBV5-1 and TRBJ2-1, with unresolved D. Germline-derived CDR1 and CDR2 are SGHRS and YFSETQ. V shed 3 bases and J shed 0 bases, with 10 bases lying between them. The CDR3 spans 15 residues. The DNA for the CDR3 is TGCGCCAGCAGCTCTATTACGTACTCCTACAATGAGCAGTTCTTC. It translates to CASSSITYSYNEQFF.